The subject of this entry is one TCR beta chain. CDR3 length equals 17 residues. These data are taken from a study of blood T cell repertoires in COVID-19. As for the study in general: Acute-phase and convalescent COVID-19 samples originated in the United States, Italy and Spain.

In the source study's methods: It was from reference gene primer amplification that nucleated cell counts were estimated. The table came from immunoSEQ multiplex PCR; TCRdb's copy has only in-frame clones and leaves some out. The V and J calls and the clone size are those of that table, but D and trimming were determined from the DNA. The sample has 150,000 to 200,000 clones, less than 90% seen once. This rearrangement joins TRBV12-2 to TRBJ2-3; TRBD2, the table's D call, was not compared with the DNA. TRBV12-2 is a documented pseudogene. The receptor was isolated from a human donor with acute COVID-19. The donor label of this sample is uncertain. Source material: PBMCs or T cells enriched from blood (not recorded which). The CDR3 region has the DNA TGTGCAAGTCGCTTAACCCCCTTAGCGGGGTCTCCAGATACGCAGTATTTT. Translating gives CASRLTPLAGSPDTQYF.